This T cell receptor beta chain came from a study of shared clonotypes between healthy human individuals. Findings of the study overall: Sorted-subset sequencing, rarefaction showed, was incomplete despite large depth.

The CDR3 contains 14 residues. CDR1 and CDR2 from the germline V gene are SGHRS and YFSETQ. V lost 2 bases to trimming and J lost 4 bases; unmatched junction nucleotides: 4. Assay used: immunoSEQ multiplex PCR; TCRdb lists only in-frame clones, some missing. The table includes around 2.5 million clones, 93% detected once. A single count supports this clone. Its antigen is undetermined. V is TRBV5-1 and J is TRBJ2-3; 7 positions agree with TRBD2. Sequencing input: naive CD4+ T cells from PBMCs. Subset given: CD45RA+ positively selected. This TCR was recovered from a man between 18 and 35 years old in good health. Some clones in this sample may be carry-over from other donors' samples. The CDR3 sequence: CASSLRAGADTQYF. The DNA for the CDR3 is TGCGCCAGCAGCTTACGGGCGGGGGCAGATACGCAGTATTTT.